Listed here are 14 T cell receptor beta chains from one sample, sequenced in a study of long-term antiretroviral therapy in people with HIV. immunoSEQ v3.0 was run at survey level. Profiling relied on immunoSEQ multiplex PCR, and the TCRdb table lists in-frame clones only, not all of them. The table has about 48,000 clones, around 80% seen once; the top ten hold 3%. The source was unsorted PBMCs, collected 0.8 years after starting antiretroviral therapy. Receptors were obtained from a woman under 30 with HIV.

This clone is classed as medium-sized (0.01 to 0.1%). Distinct nucleotide sequences in the sample also encode this CDR3. The rearrangement uses TRBV19 and TRBJ1-1; unclear D gene. The ends were cut back, 1 base at V and 5 bases at J, with 2 bases in the middle. The CDR3 consists of 11 residues. Germline V gene sequence: CDR1 LNHDA, CDR2 SQIVND (reference sequence). The CDR3 nucleotides are TGTGCCAGTAGTATAGTAACTGAAGCTTTCTTT. Translation gives CASSIVTEAFF.

This clone was counted a single time. The V and J genes are TRBV6-6 and TRBJ2-7; maybe TRBD2 (5 bases). CDR1 MNHNY and CDR2 SVGAGI come from the germline V gene (reference sequence). V dropped 6 bases and J dropped 5 bases, with 14 bases sitting between them. The CDR3 is 13 residues long. Here the CDR3 reads CASSPLTSHEQYF. As DNA, the CDR3 is TGTGCCAGCAGCCCGCTTACTAGTCACGAGCAGTACTTC.

The chain combines TRBV12-5 with TRBJ2-3; unclear D gene. The germline gives CDR1 LGHNT, CDR2 FRNRAP. The CDR3 runs 12 residues. V was pared by 0 bases and J by 2 bases, with 0 bases between. The chain's CDR3 is CASGLVTDTQYF. The CDR3 DNA reads TGTGCTAGTGGTTTGGTCACAGATACGCAGTATTTT.

The gene calls are TRBV4-1 and TRBJ2-2; D is ambiguous. There are 14 residues in the CDR3. Germline CDR1 MGHRA, CDR2 YSYEKL. Between the trimmed V and J ends, which lost 2 bases and 5 bases, there was a span of 9 bases. CDR3 loop: CASSQPLGTGELFF. CDR3 coding DNA: TGCGCCAGCAGCCAACCCCTAGGAACCGGGGAGCTGTTTTTT.

This rearrangement joins TRBV30 to TRBJ1-2, with D possibly TRBD1 on 6 matching bases. The CDR3 totals 13 residues. Germline V lookup: CDR1 GTSNPN, CDR2 SVGIG (reference sequence). The V end was cut by 3 bases, the J end by 5 bases, with 13 bases between. The chain's CDR3 is CAWRLQGWYGYTF. For the CDR3, the DNA is TGTGCCTGGAGATTACAGGGTTGGTATGGCTACACCTTC.

In DNA form, the CDR3 reads TGTGCCACCAGCAGAGTAGGACCCTACGAGCAGTACTTC. Encoded protein: CATSRVGPYEQYF. The V call is TRBV15, the J call TRBJ2-7; D gene ambiguous. Germline V CDR1 and CDR2: LNHNV, YYDKDF (reference sequence). V lost 1 base and J lost 2, with 6 bases in between. The CDR3 runs 13 residues.

This clone was observed a few times. CDR3 sequence: CASSVEDSSGNTIYF. The CDR3 DNA reads TGTGCCAGCAGCGTAGAGGACAGCTCTGGAAACACCATATATTTT. The V and J genes are TRBV9 and TRBJ1-3; perhaps TRBD1 as D (6 bases). The CDR3 totals 15 residues. Trimming removed 0 bases at V and 0 bases at J, with 7 bases between. Germline V gene sequence: CDR1 SGDLS, CDR2 YYNGEE. Based on the CDR3 plus reference TRBV9 and TRBJ1-3, the full variable domain is DSGVTQTPKHLITATGQRVTLRCSPRSGDLSVYWYQQSLDQGLQFLIQYYNGEERAKGNILERFSAQQFPDLHSELNLSSLELGDSALYFCASSVEDSSGNTIYFGEGSWLTVV.

The chain has TRBV14 and TRBJ1-2, with 7 bases aligning to TRBD1. Trimming removed 0 bases from V and 3 bases from J; junction bases left unmatched: 4. This CDR3 region has 15 residues. Germline V CDR1 and CDR2: SGHDN, FVKESK. The CDR3 sequence: CASSQDGGGYYGYTF. The CDR3 bases are TGTGCCAGCAGCCAAGATGGAGGGGGCTACTATGGCTACACCTTC.

This sequence joins TRBV7-9 and TRBJ2-1; TRBD2 might be the D (6 bases). Trimming removed 5 bases at V and 4 bases at J, with 15 bases between. The CDR3 consists of 15 residues. Per germline, CDR1 SEHNR and CDR2 FQNEAQ (reference sequence). The CDR3 is CASSHRDLPYNEQFF. The CDR3 nucleotides read TGTGCCAGCAGCCACCGGGACTTACCTTACAATGAGCAGTTCTTC.

This clone is a singleton in its sample. The chain is built from TRBV28 and TRBJ2-3, with 11 positions matching TRBD2. CDR1 is MDHEN, CDR2 SYDVKM, per germline. V was clipped by 7 bases and J by 2 bases; unmatched bases: 8. The CDR3 sequence is 16 residues long. The CDR3 DNA is TGTGCCAGCACCGTGGGGACTAGCGGATACACAGATACGCAGTATTTT. Amino acid sequence: CASTVGTSGYTDTQYF.

This chain uses TRBV5-1 with TRBJ1-5; the D is unclear. V lost 0 bases and J lost 0, with 7 bases in between. This CDR3 has 15 residues. Germline V lookup: CDR1 SGHRS, CDR2 YFSETQ. The CDR3 spells CASSLVGDSNQPQHF. The DNA of the CDR3 is TGCGCCAGCAGCTTGGTGGGAGATAGCAATCAGCCCCAGCATTTT.

A single count supports this clone. The chain recombines TRBV5-1 with TRBJ2-3, with 8 bases identical to TRBD2. The CDR3 is 15 amino acids. Germline V lookup: CDR1 SGHRS, CDR2 YFSETQ. V shed 3 bases and J 2 bases; nucleotides not matched to a gene: 5. The CDR3 nucleotides are TGCGCCAGCAGCTACCAGCGGGAGTTCACAGATACGCAGTATTTT. It codes for CASSYQREFTDTQYF.

This chain connects TRBV7-9 to TRBJ2-7; TRBD1 matches 7 bases. This CDR3 contains 13 residues. CDR1 is SEHNR, CDR2 FQNEAQ, per germline (reference sequence). The V and J ends lost 4 bases and 10 bases, in that order; junction bases with no gene match: 10. The CDR3, as DNA: TGTGCCAGCAGCTCCCCCGGGACAGATTATCAGTACTTC. Amino acids: CASSSPGTDYQYF.

This clone was detected only once. The genes are TRBV11-2 and TRBJ2-5, with TRBD2 identical over 9 bases. CDR3 length: 17 amino acids. After removal of 3 bases from V and 5 bases from J, the junction contained 13 bases not matched to a gene. The germline gives CDR1 SGHAT, CDR2 FQNNGV. The CDR3 DNA reads TGTGCCAGCAGCTTGGGGTGGAGCGGGAGGAACTGGGAGACCCAGTACTTC. It codes for CASSLGWSGRNWETQYF.